This section outlines one T cell receptor beta chain sequence together with its context. Trimming took 8 bases from V and 5 from J, leaving 11 bases between them. Germline V gene lookup returns CDR1 MNHEY and CDR2 SVGAGI. This CDR3 has 12 residues. This entry belongs to a study of blood T cell repertoires in COVID-19. Generated by immunoSEQ multiplex PCR, the TCRdb table keeps only in-frame clones and is missing some. The top ten hold around 7.8% of the sample, which has about 500,000 clones, roughly nine tenths seen once. This clonotype was obtained from a woman aged 45 to 65 with COVID-19, enrolled during active disease. The chain recombines TRBV6-5 with TRBJ2-3, with a possible D match to TRBD1 (6 bases). Sequencing input: peripheral blood. CDR3 nucleotides: TGTGCCAGCGCAGGGGTTCAAGATACGCAGTATTTT. It translates to CASAGVQDTQYF.